The rows below give T cell receptor beta chains drawn from one sample of a study of blood T cells in healthy people across ages. TCRdb called the 5' RACE reads again in MiXCR, with one record for every CDR3 protein. The sample lists almost 1 million distinct CDR3 sequences; roughly 50% were seen once. Input material: blood. The receptors come from a woman aged 60-75 years in good health. Each CDR3 is given with its conserved first and last residue. The order of the fields is V gene, D gene, J gene, clone size, CDR3 DNA, CDR3 protein. The D gene is left open where the match is weak. The size of a clone is reported for some rows only, either as once, few or many, or as a class for expanded clones.

TRBV18	NA	TRBJ2-6	once	TGTGCCAGCTCACCTCCGGGGGTCTCTGGGGCCAACGTCCTGACTTTC	CASSPPGVSGANVLTF
TRBV20-1	NA	TRBJ2-5	NA	TGCAGTGCTAGAGATTCCCGTGCGGGATTTAGGGATGAGCAGTACTTC	CSARDSRAGFRDEQYF
TRBV4-2	NA	TRBJ2-7	NA	TGTGCCAGCAGCCTAGAAAGGGACTCCTACGAGCAGTACTTC	CASSLERDSYEQYF
TRBV12-3/TRBV12-4	TRBD1	TRBJ2-7	few	TGTGCCAGCAGTTCTAGCGGGACAGGGGGCGACGAGCAGTACTTC	CASSSSGTGGDEQYF
TRBV12-3/TRBV12-4	TRBD2	TRBJ2-7	few	TGTGCCAGCAGAGCCGGGACTAGCGCCTCCTACGAGCAGTACTTC	CASRAGTSASYEQYF
TRBV5-1	TRBD2	TRBJ2-1	NA	TGCGCCAGCAGCTTGGTGGGGACTAGGGGTGATGTGCAGTTCTTC	CASSLVGTRGDVQFF
TRBV20-1	TRBD2	TRBJ2-7	NA	TGCAGTGCTAGTAGAGTCGGGAGGGACCGCGAGCAGTACTTC	CSASRVGRDREQYF
TRBV29-1	NA	TRBJ2-5	NA	TGCAACGCCGCTTGGGAGACCCAGTACTTC	CNAAWETQYF
TRBV29-1	TRBD1	TRBJ2-5	few	TGCAGCGTTGAAGACCAAGGCCCCGGGACAGGGGAAGAGACCCAGTACTTC	CSVEDQGPGTGEETQYF
TRBV29-1	NA	TRBJ2-5	many	TGCAGCGTTGTCCAGCACGAAGAGACCCAGTACTTC	CSVVQHEETQYF
TRBV6-6	TRBD1	TRBJ1-1	NA	TGTGCCAGCAGGGACAGGGGGATGAACACTGAAGCTTTCTTT	CASRDRGMNTEAFF
TRBV6-2/TRBV6-3	NA	TRBJ2-7	few	TGTGCCAGCACGACCGGGACCCACTCCTACGAGCAGTACTTC	CASTTGTHSYEQYF
TRBV6-1	NA	TRBJ1-6	NA	TGTGCCAGCAGTGAAGATCCTCGCTATAGCTCCTATAATTCACCCCTCCACTTT	CASSEDPRYSSYNSPLHF
TRBV6-6	TRBD2	TRBJ2-1	NA	TGTGCCAGCATCAAAACCGGGACTAGACTCTACAATGAGCAGTTCTTC	CASIKTGTRLYNEQFF
TRBV24-1	TRBD2	TRBJ2-3	NA	TGTGCCACCAGTGATAGCCCGACTAGCGGGAGGGCGGATACGCAGTATTTT	CATSDSPTSGRADTQYF
TRBV12-3/TRBV12-4	NA	TRBJ2-7	NA	TGTGCCAGCAGTTTAAGCTATGGTTCCTACGAGCAGTACTTC	CASSLSYGSYEQYF
TRBV28	NA	TRBJ2-5	NA	TGTGCCAGCAGTACATGGCCCGGGGGCCAGTACTTC	CASSTWPGGQYF
TRBV10-3	NA	TRBJ2-5	NA	TGTGCCACCAGTGAGAGGACGCAACAAGAGACCCAGTACTTC	CATSERTQQETQYF
TRBV6-6	NA	TRBJ2-5	NA	TGTGCCAGCAGTTACATCCGTCAACAAAATGAGCAGTACTTC	CASSYIRQQNEQYF
TRBV3-1	TRBD1	TRBJ1-1	NA	TGTGCCAGCAGCCTCCGGGACAGGGCCGGTGAAGCTTTCTTT	CASSLRDRAGEAFF
TRBV5-1	NA	TRBJ2-3	NA	TGCGCCAGCAGCTTGGTTTCGGGAACTAGCACAGATACGCAGTATTTT	CASSLVSGTSTDTQYF
TRBV7-9	TRBD1	TRBJ2-1	NA	TGTGCCAGCAGCTCCTGGCGACAGGGGAGCTCCTACAATGAGCAGTTCTTC	CASSSWRQGSSYNEQFF